Presented here are 27 T cell receptor beta chains from one specimen sequenced in a study of blood T cells in healthy people across ages. A sample-barcoded 5' primer and a J-beta primer mix were used in a second PCR of about 7 to 12 cycles. Via MiXCR, TCRdb re-called the 5' RACE reads, giving one row per CDR3 protein. The repertoire holds under 850,000 distinct CDR3 sequences, roughly 35% seen once, with approximately 12% in the top ten. The sequenced sample consisted of blood. The source of these receptors is a man younger than 30 in good health.

This clonotype was seen a handful of times. The V call is TRBV4-3, the J call TRBJ1-2; 9 bases align to TRBD1. Losses at the gene ends were 1 base for V and 8 bases for J; bases not matched to a gene: 5. Germline lookup yields CDR1 LGHNA and CDR2 YSLEER. The CDR3 sequence is 14 residues long. The CDR3 nucleotides are TGCGCCAGCAGCCAAGGGGACAGGGTTGGGGGCTACACCTTC. It codes for CASSQGDRVGGYTF.

V and J are TRBV6-5 and TRBJ2-1; D call uncertain. V was shortened by 6 bases and J by 10 bases, with 16 bases between the two germline ends. The CDR3 has 13 residues. Germline CDR1 and CDR2: MNHEY and SVGAGI. The DNA for the CDR3 is TGTGCCAGCAGCTCCCGTCGTGCCGGAGAGCAGTTCTTC. Its translation is CASSSRRAGEQFF.

On this clonotype itself: An end of the junction differs from the germline gene, which may be a read error. The genes are TRBV3-1 and TRBJ1-6; a possible D gene is TRBD1 (5 bases). CDR3 length: 14 residues. CDR1 is LGHDT and CDR2 is YNNKEL in the germline V gene (reference sequence). This CDR3 is CASSLGHYNSPPHF. The CDR3 DNA follows: TGTGCCAGCAGCCTCGGACACTATAATTCACCCCCCCACTTT.

This clonotype was seen ten or more times. The CDR3 sequence is CASGQGNSPLHF. CDR3 nucleotide sequence: TGTGCCAGCGGACAGGGTAATTCACCCCTCCACTTT. The rearrangement joins TRBV27 to TRBJ1-6; 8 nucleotides align to TRBD1. From germline, CDR1 is MNHEY and CDR2 SMNVEV (reference sequence). This CDR3 has 12 amino acids. V trimming: 8 bases; J trimming: 6 bases; junction bases outside the gene matches: 0.

The sample holds many counts of this clonotype. A much larger clone lies one base from this, so it may be a read error. This chain links TRBV4-3 with TRBJ2-5; TRBD2 matches 9 bases. Germline assignment: CDR1 LGHNA and CDR2 YSLEER. CDR3 size: 16 residues. Unmatched junction bases numbered 6, after V lost 0 bases and J lost 4 bases. The chain's CDR3 is CASSQDGGAGGETQYF. As DNA, the CDR3 is TGCGCCAGCAGCCAAGACGGGGGAGCGGGGGGAGAGACCCAGTACTTC.

The J gene is TRBJ1-2, the V gene TRBV3-1, with D perhaps matching TRBD1 (6 bases). This CDR3 is 15 amino acids long. V dropped 10 bases and J dropped 0 bases, with 18 bases sitting between them. Germline CDR1 and CDR2: LGHDT and YNNKEL (reference sequence). In DNA, the CDR3 is TGTGCCACCCTAGGGGGGAGGCTAACTAACTATGGCTACACCTTC. It is translated as CATLGGRLTNYGYTF.

This chain joins TRBV5-1 and TRBJ2-4; a weak D match, TRBD1 (6 bases). CDR1 and CDR2 (germline): SGHRS, YFSETQ. The ends were cut back, 0 bases at V and 1 base at J, with 8 bases in the middle. This CDR3 spans 15 amino acids. The CDR3 sequence: CASSLAQGAKNIQYF. The CDR3 DNA is TGCGCCAGCAGCTTGGCGCAGGGGGCCAAAAACATTCAGTACTTC.

CDR3 sequence (DNA): TGTGCCAGCAGTTTCCAGAGGTCCCACGAGCAGTACTTC. Its translation is CASSFQRSHEQYF. This chain connects TRBV12-3 or TRBV12-4 to TRBJ2-7; no firm D call. Trimming took 3 bases from V and 5 from J, leaving 11 bases between them. This CDR3 spans 13 amino acids.

The gene calls are TRBV6-6 and TRBJ2-1, with TRBD2 matching over 8 bases. The germline gives CDR1 MNHNY, CDR2 SVGAGI (reference sequence). With 0 bases clipped from V and 7 bases from J, the junction kept 8 bases outside the gene matches. The CDR3 sequence is 16 residues long. Here the CDR3 reads CASSYSTGGVRNEQFF. The CDR3 nucleotides are TGTGCCAGCAGTTACTCGACCGGGGGGGTTAGGAATGAGCAGTTCTTC.

The chain joins TRBV7-2 to TRBJ2-5; D is possibly TRBD1 or TRBD2 (5 bases each). V lost 0 bases and J lost 5, with 13 bases in between. The CDR3 spans 15 residues. The germline V gene has CDR1 SGHTA and CDR2 FQGNSA. In DNA, the CDR3 is TGTGCCAGCAGCTTAGCGGGGACCAGTCGGGAGACCCAGTACTTC. Its translation is CASSLAGTSRETQYF.

CDR3 protein: CASRLGVVGEKLFF. Written as DNA, the CDR3 is TGTGCCAGCCGTCTAGGGGTTGTTGGTGAAAAACTGTTTTTT. This chain connects TRBV25-1 to TRBJ1-4; a possible D gene is TRBD1 (5 bases). This CDR3 has 14 residues. V lost 8 bases and J 7 bases, leaving 17 bases between the germline ends. From germline, CDR1 is MGHDK and CDR2 SYGVNS.

This clonotype was seen a few times. Here the CDR3 reads CATRTSSGNTIYF. The CDR3 nucleotides read TGTGCCACCAGGACAAGCTCTGGAAACACCATATATTTT. The chain carries TRBV6-5 and TRBJ1-3, with D possibly being TRBD1 (5 bases). V was pared by 10 bases and J by 0 bases, with 10 bases between. The length of the CDR3 is 13 residues. Looked up from germline, CDR1 is MNHEY and CDR2 is SVGAGI.

The V call is TRBV4-3, the J call TRBJ1-5; no firm D call. The CDR3 is 13 residues long. Germline V CDR1 and CDR2: LGHNA, YSLEER. Trimming took 2 bases from V and 5 from J, leaving 7 bases between them. CDR3 in amino acids: CASSQNRDQPQHF. Here the CDR3 DNA reads TGCGCCAGCAGCCAAAATCGGGATCAGCCCCAGCATTTT.

As concerns this clonotype: Possible read error: a much larger clone is one base away. The chain links TRBV2 to TRBJ1-2; maybe TRBD1 (5 bases). The germline CDR1 and CDR2 sequences are SNHLY and FYNNEI. The CDR3 is made up of 17 amino acids. CDR3 in DNA: TGTGCCGGCAGTAGGCTACCCGGGGGTATGGAGCCCTATGGCTACACCTTC. Protein: CAGSRLPGGMEPYGYTF. Full variable domain (outside the CDR3, taken from reference TRBV2 and TRBJ1-2): EPEVTQTPSHQVTQMGQEVILRCVPISNHLYFYWYRQILGQKVEFLVSFYNNEISEKSEIFDDQFSVERPDGSNFTLKIRSTKLEDSAMYFCAGSRLPGGMEPYGYTFGSGTRLTVV.

This chain links TRBV7-2 with TRBJ2-3; 9 bases are shared with TRBD2. Germline assignment: CDR1 SGHTA and CDR2 FQGNSA. CDR3 length: 16 residues. Losses at the gene ends were 4 bases for V and 6 bases for J; bases not matched to a gene: 11. CDR3 sequence (DNA): TGTGCCAGCAGCTACGCCGCGGCGGGGGGGCGTGATACGCAGTATTTT. Protein sequence: CASSYAAAGGRDTQYF.

Only a few counts were recorded for this clonotype. The chain combines TRBV12-3 or TRBV12-4 with TRBJ1-6, with a possible D match to TRBD1 (5 bases). The V end lost 5 bases, the J end lost 12 bases, and 17 bases lay between the germline ends. This CDR3 is 14 amino acids long. The DNA of the CDR3 is TGTGCCAGCAGTCCAGCCCCATACGGGGGACCCCTCCACTTT. It codes for CASSPAPYGGPLHF.

In the case of this clonotype: A read error may be the cause here, since a much bigger clone is one base away. The chain carries TRBV4-3 and TRBJ2-1; perhaps TRBD2 as D (5 bases). CDR1 is LGHNA and CDR2 is YSLEER in the germline V gene. This CDR3 comprises 15 residues. CDR3 in amino acids: CASSQDGSSYSEQFF. The CDR3 DNA follows: TGCGCCAGCAGCCAAGATGGGAGCTCCTACAGTGAGCAGTTCTTC.

The CDR3 sequence: CASSLRPRTGGQKETQYF. The DNA for the CDR3 is TGTGCCAGCAGTTTGAGGCCCCGGACGGGGGGACAAAAAGAGACCCAGTACTTC. This chain uses TRBV12-3 or TRBV12-4 with TRBJ2-7; perhaps TRBD2 as D (7 bases). The J call could be wrong; TRBJ2-5 is a better fit for the DNA end. The length of the CDR3 is 18 residues.

This clonotype has more than one count but fewer than ten. This chain links TRBV5-1 with TRBJ2-5, with D perhaps matching TRBD2 (6 bases). The length of the CDR3 is 15 residues. V was shortened by 0 bases and J by 1 base, with 10 bases between the two germline ends. Germline assignment: CDR1 SGHRS and CDR2 YFSETQ. CDR3 sequence: CASSLERAPQETQYF. In DNA form, the CDR3 reads TGCGCCAGCAGCTTGGAGCGGGCGCCCCAAGAGACCCAGTACTTC.

The V and J genes are TRBV29-1 and TRBJ2-5; 7 bases agree with TRBD2. Germline CDR1 reads SQVTM; CDR2 reads ANQGSEA. V lost 2 bases and J lost 6; bases outside the gene matches: 3. This CDR3 comprises 12 residues. The CDR3 DNA reads as TGCAGCGTTGAACAGGGAGGGAAGACCCAGTACTTC. This sequence encodes CSVEQGGKTQYF.

This clonotype has just a few counts. J is TRBJ2-3 and V is TRBV3-1, with D tentatively TRBD2 (6 bases). Trimming pared 1 base from V and 12 bases from J, leaving 14 bases between. The length of the CDR3 is 13 residues. CDR1 and CDR2 (germline): LGHDT, YNNKEL (reference sequence). The CDR3 here is CASSQVSGGFQYF. The CDR3 region has the DNA TGTGCCAGCAGCCAAGTTAGTGGAGGGTTTCAGTATTTT.

The chain uses TRBV7-9 and TRBJ2-1; D is possibly TRBD1 or TRBD2 (5 bases each). This CDR3 is built from 12 residues. Germline assignment: CDR1 SEHNR and CDR2 FQNEAQ (reference sequence). Between the trimmed V and J ends, which lost 8 bases and 7 bases, there was a span of 12 bases. Written as DNA, the CDR3 is TGTGCCAGCGAGGGACCGAGGAATGAGCAGTTCTTC. This sequence encodes CASEGPRNEQFF.

This clonotype occurred many times. V gene TRBV20-1 combines with J gene TRBJ2-5; 8 positions match TRBD2. The ends lost 1 base at V and 7 bases at J; junction bases unmatched: 14. Germline CDR1 reads DFQATT; CDR2 reads SNEGSKA (reference sequence). The CDR3 contains 16 residues. In DNA, the CDR3 is TGCAGTGCTAGAGTAGAAAGCGGGGGTACCATCGTGACCCAGTACTTC. It encodes CSARVESGGTIVTQYF.

This clonotype was counted a few times. The chain employs TRBV24-1 and TRBJ1-1; D possibly corresponds to TRBD1 (6 bases). Deletions cut 3 bases from V and 5 bases from J, with 9 bases between. The CDR3 length is 13 residues. Germline lookup yields CDR1 KGHDR and CDR2 SFDVKD. The CDR3 reads CATSDHQGTEAFF. The CDR3 DNA reads as TGTGCCACCAGTGATCATCAGGGGACTGAAGCTTTCTTT.

In its sample, this clonotype was seen a few times. V and J are TRBV12-3 or TRBV12-4 and TRBJ2-7; D not resolved. The CDR3 loop spans 12 amino acids. Trimming shortened V by 4 bases and J by 3 bases, and 7 bases separated the two germline ends. CDR3 DNA: TGTGCCAGCAGTTGGAGTGGCTACGAGCAGTACTTC. Protein: CASSWSGYEQYF.

This clonotype was counted only a few times. The V call is TRBV30, the J call TRBJ2-7; no clear D gene. The ends were cut back, 0 bases at V and 7 bases at J, with 16 bases in the middle. Germline lookup yields CDR1 GTSNPN and CDR2 SVGIG (reference sequence). The CDR3 has 14 residues. For the CDR3, the DNA is TGTGCCTGGAGTGTACTCCGGACCCTGGGGGAGCAGTACTTC. Translated, it gives CAWSVLRTLGEQYF.

The CDR3 protein is CASGSGSTSETQYF. In DNA form, the CDR3 reads TGTGCCAGCGGTTCCGGGAGCACGTCGGAGACCCAGTACTTC. This chain connects TRBV28 to TRBJ2-7; D is perhaps TRBD2 (6 bases). The J call may not be correct, given that the DNA end is closer to TRBJ2-5. Germline CDR1 MDHEN, CDR2 SYDVKM. CDR3 length: 14 residues.